Following are 26 T cell receptor beta chains from one sample sequenced in a study of spatial heterogeneity in lung cancer. Time point reported: blood at routine non-recurrence follow-up after resection. Unsorted whole RNA from tumor, nontumor lung or frozen PBMC underwent sequencing. TCRdb reanalysed the 5' RACE reads using MiXCR and keeps one entry per CDR3 protein. This table has more than 95,000 distinct CDR3 sequences, 9% to 15% appearing once. Material: PBMCs, obtained at follow-up. The receptor source for this set is a male donor with early-stage non-small cell lung cancer.

J is TRBJ2-7 and V is TRBV29-1; a weak D match, TRBD2 (5 bases). From germline, CDR1 is SQVTM and CDR2 ANQGSEA. V lost 3 bases and J 11 bases, leaving 8 bases between the germline ends. The CDR3 is made up of 9 amino acids. CDR3 residues: CSVDVGEYF. CDR3 sequence (DNA): TGCAGCGTTGATGTCGGGGAGTACTTC.

The rearrangement uses TRBV7-9 and TRBJ2-3; 14 nucleotides align to TRBD2. Looked up from germline, CDR1 is SEHNR and CDR2 is FQNEAQ (reference sequence). CDR3 length: 16 amino acids. V shed 5 bases and J 2 bases; nucleotides not matched to a gene: 3. CDR3 region: CASSQGLAGDTDTQYF. DNA of the CDR3: TGTGCCAGCAGCCAGGGACTAGCGGGGGACACAGATACGCAGTATTTT.

The chain links TRBV20-1 to TRBJ2-3; TRBD2 matches at 7 bases. V shed 1 base, J shed 3 bases, and the junction held 7 bases outside the gene matches. Germline CDR1 and CDR2: DFQATT and SNEGSKA (reference sequence). CDR3 length equals 15 residues. CDR3 nucleotide sequence: TGCAGTGCTAGAGCTCTGGGCGGGGGAACAGATACGCAGTATTTT. It is translated as CSARALGGGTDTQYF.

V usage is TRBV20-1 and J usage is TRBJ1-2, with no clear D. Deletions cut 0 bases from V and 4 bases from J, with 15 bases between. This CDR3 has 15 amino acids. Germline V gene lookup returns CDR1 DFQATT and CDR2 SNEGSKA (reference sequence). The CDR3 spells CSARDLQRATYGYTF. CDR3 bases: TGCAGTGCTAGAGATCTACAGCGGGCGACCTATGGCTACACCTTC.

This clonotype was counted a few times. The chain has TRBV10-3 and TRBJ1-1; D is perhaps TRBD1 (6 bases). V was pared by 5 bases and J by 1 base, with 11 bases between. The CDR3 contains 14 residues. Germline CDR1 reads ENHRY; CDR2 reads SYGVKD. The CDR3 DNA is TGTGCCATCAGTACGGGACATCCGAACACTGAAGCTTTCTTT. It yields the protein CAISTGHPNTEAFF.

This clonotype appeared a few times. The chain links TRBV2 to TRBJ1-1; no firm D call. CDR1 and CDR2 (germline): SNHLY, FYNNEI. This CDR3 has 15 residues. V was cut by 4 bases and J by 0 bases, with 12 bases left in between. CDR3 DNA sequence: TGTGCCAGCAGTGGAGGTCGACGTCTGAACACTGAAGCTTTCTTT. This sequence encodes CASSGGRRLNTEAFF.

This clonotype was picked up many times. The chain is built from TRBV5-1 and TRBJ1-1; D gene ambiguous. The germline CDR1 and CDR2 sequences are SGHRS and YFSETQ. This CDR3 has 13 residues. V was clipped by 1 base and J by 0 bases, with 4 bases between them. DNA for the CDR3: TGCGCCAGCAGCTTGAATCTGAACACTGAAGCTTTCTTT. It yields the protein CASSLNLNTEAFF.

The chain carries TRBV4-3 and TRBJ1-4; D remains ambiguous. The CDR3 is 18 residues long. V gave up 0 bases and J gave up 0 bases, with 14 bases separating them. Germline V gene sequence: CDR1 LGHNA, CDR2 YSLEER. In DNA, the CDR3 is TGCGCCAGCAGCCAAGATAGGCCCGGGTCTGCAACTAATGAAAAACTGTTTTTT. This encodes CASSQDRPGSATNEKLFF.

This clonotype has only a few counts. The rearrangement uses TRBV19 and TRBJ1-2; a possible D gene is TRBD1 (5 bases). Trimming took 10 bases from V and 7 from J, leaving 10 bases between them. Germline-derived CDR1 and CDR2 are LNHDA and SQIVND (reference sequence). There are 10 residues in the CDR3. CDR3 bases: TGTGCCATCGACAGTTCTGGCTACACCTTC. Translated, it gives CAIDSSGYTF.

J is TRBJ2-6 and V is TRBV9, with D maybe TRBD1 (6 bases). The CDR3 spans 15 residues. Germline V gene sequence: CDR1 SGDLS, CDR2 YYNGEE. V lost 3 bases, J lost 0 bases, and 7 bases lay in between. The CDR3 loop is CASSGQDSGANVLTF. In DNA form, the CDR3 reads TGTGCCAGCAGCGGACAGGACTCTGGGGCCAACGTCCTGACTTTC.

The J gene is TRBJ1-1, the V gene TRBV27; weak D call: TRBD1 (5 bases). Between the trimmed V and J ends, which lost 2 bases and 4 bases, there was a span of 11 bases. The CDR3 is 14 amino acids. Germline V gene lookup returns CDR1 MNHEY and CDR2 SMNVEV (reference sequence). CDR3 coding DNA: TGTGCCAGCAGTTTAGTGGGGGGGACCACTGAAGCTTTCTTT. It codes for CASSLVGGTTEAFF.

The chain employs TRBV20-1 and TRBJ1-1; D gene uncertain. The CDR3 length is 14 residues. Germline CDR1 reads DFQATT; CDR2 reads SNEGSKA (reference sequence). V was shortened by 3 bases and J by 4 bases, with 15 bases between the two germline ends. The CDR3 sequence is CSASSAESFTEAFF. In nucleotides, the CDR3 is TGCAGTGCTAGCTCGGCAGAATCATTCACTGAAGCTTTCTTT.

The chain joins TRBV7-2 to TRBJ2-3, with TRBD2 identical over 10 bases. The CDR3 loop spans 17 amino acids. J was trimmed by 3 bases and V by 1 base; bases with no gene match: 7. CDR1 and CDR2 (germline): SGHTA, FQGNSA. In DNA form, the CDR3 reads TGTGCCAGCAGCTTAGAACCAGCGGGGGGGCCAACAGATACGCAGTATTTT. It yields the protein CASSLEPAGGPTDTQYF.

This clonotype showed up just a few times. This chain connects TRBV27 to TRBJ1-1, with D uncertain. CDR1 and CDR2 from the germline V gene are MNHEY and SMNVEV (reference sequence). V lost 5 bases to trimming and J lost 5 bases, with 12 bases between them. The CDR3 consists of 13 residues. Here the CDR3 reads CASSPDRSTEAFF. DNA for the CDR3: TGTGCCAGCAGTCCCGACCGGAGTACTGAAGCTTTCTTT.

This clonotype was counted ten times or more. This chain uses TRBV24-1 with TRBJ1-2; perhaps TRBD1 as D (6 bases). The CDR3 totals 14 residues. Germline V lookup: CDR1 KGHDR, CDR2 SFDVKD. V dropped 3 bases and J dropped 3 bases, with 10 bases sitting between them. Here the CDR3 reads CATSDAGQHYGYTF. The CDR3 coding sequence is TGTGCCACCAGTGATGCTGGACAGCACTATGGCTACACCTTC.

V is TRBV28 and J is TRBJ1-5, with TRBD1 as a possible D gene (5 bases). V lost 6 bases and J lost 0, with 15 bases in between. From germline, CDR1 is MDHEN and CDR2 SYDVKM. The CDR3 covers 16 residues. The CDR3 sequence is CASRPQGDYSNQPQHF. Written as DNA, the CDR3 is TGTGCCAGCAGACCTCAGGGAGACTATAGCAATCAGCCCCAGCATTTT.

This clonotype has ten or more counts. V and J are TRBV6-5 and TRBJ1-1; maybe TRBD1 (5 bases). This CDR3 is built from 13 residues. Per the germline V gene, CDR1 is MNHEY and CDR2 is SVGAGI. The germline V and J ends were trimmed by 4 bases and 1 base, with 7 bases remaining between them. CDR3 DNA: TGTGCCAGCAGTTTGACAGAGAACACTGAAGCTTTCTTT. Encoded protein: CASSLTENTEAFF.

About this clonotype itself: One end of the junction fails to match germline, which may point to a read error. The gene calls are TRBV20-1 and TRBJ1-2, with 7 bases aligning to TRBD1. CDR3 length: 14 amino acids. Germline V gene lookup returns CDR1 DFQATT and CDR2 SNEGSKA (reference sequence). CDR3 region: CSARSGTDITGQIF. In DNA, the CDR3 is TGCAGTGCTAGATCCGGGACAGACATTACCGGGCAGATCTTC.

A few counts support this clonotype. The chain uses TRBV7-2 and TRBJ2-7; D call uncertain. The germline V gene encodes CDR1 SGHTA and CDR2 FQGNSA. V lost 5 bases and J lost 3, with 8 bases in between. The CDR3 sequence is 12 residues long. The CDR3 protein is CASSPIHYEQYF. CDR3 DNA sequence: TGTGCCAGCAGCCCGATTCACTACGAGCAGTACTTC.

CDR3 protein: CASSFAAGEDGYTF. The CDR3 DNA follows: TGTGCCAGCAGCTTCGCGGCAGGGGAGGATGGCTACACCTTC. V gene TRBV7-9 combines with J gene TRBJ1-2, with a possible D match to TRBD1 (6 bases). Germline CDR1 reads SEHNR; CDR2 reads FQNEAQ (reference sequence). The CDR3 is 14 amino acids. V was pared by 3 bases and J by 6 bases, with 14 bases between.

The table lists this clonotype with a few counts. The gene calls are TRBV28 and TRBJ2-3; 12 positions agree with TRBD2. Looked up from germline, CDR1 is MDHEN and CDR2 is SYDVKM. The CDR3 spans 16 residues. J was trimmed by 3 bases and V by 5 bases; bases with no gene match: 6. The CDR3, as DNA: TGTGCCAGCAGTCTCGGACTAGCGGGGTTGACAGATACGCAGTATTTT. Its protein product is CASSLGLAGLTDTQYF.

This clonotype was found once. The chain employs TRBV7-8 and TRBJ2-3, with 10 bases identical to TRBD2. V lost 1 base, J lost 3 bases, and 13 bases stayed unmatched. The CDR3 runs 19 residues. Germline CDR1 reads SGHVS; CDR2 reads FQNEAQ. CDR3 in DNA: TGTGCCAGCAGCTTAGGGCTAGCGGGGGCCCGGGCGTGGACAGATACGCAGTATTTT. Translated, it gives CASSLGLAGARAWTDTQYF. Supplemented by reference TRBV7-8 and TRBJ2-3, the full variable domain reads GAGVSQSPRYKVAKRGQDVALRCDPISGHVSLFWYQQALGQGPEFLTYFQNEAQLDKSGLPSDRFFAERPEGSVSTLKIQRTQQEDSAVYLCASSLGLAGARAWTDTQYFGPGTRLTVL.

The chain uses TRBV6-6 and TRBJ2-7; perhaps D is TRBD1 or TRBD2 (6 bases each). Deletions cut 6 bases from V and 6 bases from J, with 9 bases between. Germline CDR1 and CDR2: MNHNY and SVGAGI (reference sequence). The CDR3 spans 11 residues. The CDR3 is CASRGGLEQYF. The CDR3 DNA reads as TGTGCCAGCAGGGGGGGCCTCGAGCAGTACTTC.

The chain couples TRBV11-3 to TRBJ1-1, with TRBD1 as a possible D gene (6 bases). The CDR3 loop spans 14 amino acids. Germline lookup yields CDR1 SGHNT and CDR2 YENEEA. The V and J ends lost 5 bases and 1 base respectively, with 11 bases between them. The CDR3, as DNA: TGTGCCAGCAGCACGGGACACAGGAACACTGAAGCTTTCTTT. Protein sequence: CASSTGHRNTEAFF.

V gene TRBV4-1 combines with J gene TRBJ1-1; no firm D call. The germline CDR1 and CDR2 sequences are MGHRA and YSYEKL. This CDR3 comprises 15 residues. Trimming removed 0 bases from V and 11 bases from J, with 19 bases in between. DNA for the CDR3: TGCGCCAGCAGCCAAGATTCACGTCCCGCCGAGGTTGCTTTCTTT. It codes for CASSQDSRPAEVAFF.

This clonotype occurred many times. The chain recombines TRBV29-1 with TRBJ1-5; D gene unclear. Trimming stripped 0 bases from V and 1 base from J, with 4 bases between. CDR1 is SQVTM, CDR2 ANQGSEA, per germline. The CDR3 loop spans 13 amino acids. CDR3 sequence reads: CSVEEGSNQPQHF. CDR3 sequence (DNA): TGCAGCGTTGAAGAGGGAAGCAATCAGCCCCAGCATTTT.